Detailed here is one T cell receptor beta chain. What antigen it recognizes has not been identified. One base away there is no much larger clone; base qualities are not given. The data derive from a study of blood T cells in healthy people across ages (dated by TCRdb to between 2014 and 2017). About the investigation overall: In model experiments, roughly one uniquely barcoded TCR beta cDNA molecule per two T cells was captured by template switching. Using the same blood draw, the study looked at two additional independent replicas of 1 million unique cDNA reads for two donors, one aged 18 to 29 and the other aged 80 or older. To track age-related changes in TCR beta repertoire diversity, the study relied on deep sequencing normalized with unique cDNA molecular identifiers. The donors were split into four age groups: young (average 16 years), middle-aged (more than 35), aged (roughly 65) and long-lived (over 75). What the research found in general, with its limitations: As age increased, observed TCR beta diversity per million T cells dropped in a roughly linear way, and a significant reduction was already evident by age about 36. Observed TCR beta diversity correlated strongly with the percentage of naive T cells measured by flow cytometry. Compared with the aged group, more naive CD4+ T cells, fewer expanded clones and increased TCR diversity were shown by the long-lived group, suggesting age selection. Because profiling used bulk unsorted PBMCs, naive and antigen-experienced compartments could not be compared conclusively. Because the CMV infection status of the donors was unknown, age-related changes in expanded clonotypes may potentially have been confounded. Estimates of total diversity based on one million sequenced T cells were regarded as lower bounds and as underestimates.

At the junction V is shortened by 3 bases and J by 0 bases, with 12 bases in between. The CDR3 measures 16 amino acids from cysteine to phenylalanine. Solely the CDR3 DNA is kept, with 48 bases framed from the first base. The germline V gene yields SGHVS for CDR1 and FQNEAQ for CDR2. Donors were 39 systemically healthy Caucasian individuals from Russia aged about 6 to 100 years. Around 10 milliliters of peripheral blood were collected from each donor into EDTA-treated Vacutainer tubes. Ficoll-Paque density-gradient centrifugation was used to isolate PBMCs, with at least 7 million obtained per sample. Total RNA, at least 6 micrograms per sample, was extracted from PBMCs with Trizol reagent. For every donor, flow cytometry on a PBMC aliquot measured the percentage of naive CD45RAhigh/CD27high T cells. The protocol used for the library was 5' RACE. Sequencing used an Illumina HiSeq 2500. A second PCR of about 6 to 11 cycles was run with a J-beta primer mix and a sample-barcoded 5' primer. A template-switch 5' adaptor carrying 12 random nucleotides introduced a unique molecular identifier onto each TCR beta cDNA molecule. At least 2.5 million CDR3-containing paired-end reads were obtained from each sample. All of the RNA was converted into first-strand cDNA using the Mint cDNA synthesis kit, with a TRBC-specific oligonucleotide serving as the primer. Following uracil-DNA glycosylase treatment, a first 18-cycle PCR with universal primers M1SS and BC2_uni_R was performed on all cDNA. Concerning the study's data processing: Each sample was normalized by randomly selecting 1 million high-quality reads, each carrying a distinct molecular identifier. Instead of being binned into consensus sequences, reads with shared molecular identifiers were discarded. CDR3 identification, clonotype clustering and error correction used MiTCR with a Q25 quality threshold and the strictest error-elimination algorithm. Lower-bound total TCR beta diversity was estimated with a nonparametric unseen species model using Euler transformation. In-frame beta chains were kept once TCRdb had trimmed the public reads at Q25 with fastp and called clones with MiXCR. When rows share a CDR3 protein, they turn into one entry using the most common DNA and genes. TCRdb, not the authors, supplied the V and J calls. The table for this sample lists about 760,000 distinct CDR3 sequences; around 25% of them were counted only once. The ten largest clones add up to 9.4% of the sample.

These records were also assigned to another study, of T cells of mothers and their children. Per that second paper: Nine systemically healthy Caucasian individuals, comprising three mothers and their six children, were included as donors. cDNA synthesis consumed the entire amount of extracted RNA, loaded at approximately 1.6 ug RNA in each 15 ul reaction. In the second PCR, sample barcodes and 2-4 random nucleotides were introduced via the M1S primer. More than 8.5 million TCR beta CDR3 reads were obtained from each mother, and about 3 million reads were obtained from each child. Thymic selection similarly shapes TCR recombination output in related and unrelated pairs, with minor effect from inherited differences. Normalized repertoire overlap was always slightly but never significantly higher in related than unrelated mother-child pairs. With a sensitivity of approximately 100 clones per million clonotypes, no persistent microchimeric T cell clones were detected. Deep NGS was used in the study to compare the TCR beta repertoires of mothers and children and to look for features that separate related mother-child pairs from unrelated individuals. On average, the children were around 11 +/- 4 years old, while the mothers were about 37 +/- 4 years old. Libraries were sequenced on Illumina HiSeq 2000 with 100+100 nt paired-end reads after adapter ligation with NEBNext reagents. Mother and child libraries were prepared a month apart and sequenced in separate runs to prevent cross-contamination. Each donor had between roughly 450,000 and 2,100,000 distinct TCR beta clonotypes identified. Naive TCR beta clonotypes were estimated from low-frequency clonotypes matched to each donor's FACS-determined naive share, without sorting.

The chain is made from TRBV7-8 and TRBJ1-5; the D gene cannot be named for sure. Material for sequencing was blood. This TCR was recovered from a boy between 10 and 17 years old in good health. CDR3 reads: CASSFRVGFSNQPQHF. The base sequence is TGTGCCAGCAGCTTTAGGGTTGGATTTAGCAATCAGCCCCAGCATTTT.